This TCR beta chain was obtained from a study of shared clonotypes between healthy human individuals (dated by TCRdb to the early 2020s). About the investigation overall: The cohort comprised a couple of women and a few men aged 18 to 49 years. Between about 0.8 and 9 billion PBMCs per donor were obtained by leukapheresis. Blood TCR repertoires of a handful of healthy adults were deeply sequenced to estimate repertoire size and the extent of clonotype sharing between individuals. For each donor, three plates each were used for CD4 naive and CD4 memory, two plates were used for CD8 naive, and one plate was used for CD8 memory. To increase sequencing depth and limit assay-specific biases, TCR repertoire library preparation and sequencing were carried out by different laboratories using diverse techniques.

The germline V gene yields SGDLS for CDR1 and YYNGEE for CDR2. The CDR3 sequence holds 15 residues, the cysteine and phenylalanine included. The only DNA kept is the CDR3, 45 bases in frame from the first base. Trimming at the junction amounts to 4 bases on V and 3 bases on J, and the germline ends lie 13 bases apart. In the case of this clone: Its recognized antigen is unknown. No quality values exist for individual bases; no much larger clone is one base distant.

The research as a whole found: Larger estimated clonotype richness was generally found for naive subsets than for memory subsets. Compared with non-shared clonotypes, the clonotypes found in all four sorted-subset donors had higher generation probabilities. Across four donors, 4.5% to 6.5% of naive CD4, 3.5% of naive CD8, 2% to 2.5% of memory CD4, and approximately 0.4% of memory CD8 clonotypes were shared. Pairwise subsampling led to the expectation that sequencing depth would affect the degree of clonotype sharing among donors. Only blood was sampled, and tissue TCR repertoires likely differ from those in blood. The small number of donors limited the genetic and exposure-history diversity represented. Incomplete sequencing was indicated by rarefaction of sorted-subset datasets, despite the large sequencing depth.

Using the deep immunoSEQ assay, multiplex PCR amplified TCR CDR3 regions from genomic DNA. Extracted genomic DNA from each cell subset was distributed evenly across all wells of several immunoSEQ 96-well plates, and each plate was treated as a replicate. For sorted subsets, each replicate PCR was loaded with roughly 0.2 ug genomic DNA, equivalent to roughly 30,000 T cell genomes. Purified libraries were measured with a Qubit 3.0 fluorometer, size-checked on a Bioanalyzer 2100, and measured again with the KAPA Library Quantification kit. Every immunoSEQ 96-well plate was sequenced on a separate single-read 150-cycle Illumina NextSeq 550 flow cell. The published analysis was carried out like this. Because the immunoSEQ output included only junctional sequences and no quality scores, the filtering could not be the same as the filtering used for full-length reads. Sequences were annotated with PyIR, a Python wrapper for IgBLAST v1.9, using IMGT germline references to assign V/J genes and CDR3. Any read was removed if the V/J assignment was weak (E-value above 1e-6), the CDR3 was missing, or the read contained stop codons, out-of-frame junctions, or ambiguous translated residues. V3J clonotypes were defined as sequences sharing an identical inferred V gene, J gene, and CDR3 amino acid sequence. Percentage overlap between repertoires was computed as shared unique clonotypes divided by the size of the smaller repertoire. Three approaches were used to assess repertoire richness: RTK rarefaction, the Chao1 estimator, and Recon v2.1 estimates of unobserved clonotypes. Generation probabilities were computed with OLGA for all TCRbeta clonotypes obtained by the gDNA method from a handful of donors. TCRdb carries this immuneACCESS record with in-frame sequences only. Its versions omit some clonotypes, under half of them owing to an unresolved V gene in the studies checked, with the rest unexplained. For V, J and clone size, that table is used; D and trimming come from the DNA. This sample comprises 1.5 million to 2.5 million clones, about 95% of them detected only once. The ten biggest clones cover under 1.5% of the sample.

CD8 naive samples consisted of CD45RO-negative cells that were positively selected for CCR7, yielding a CD45RA+CCR7+ population without TemRA cells. Healthy HIV-negative adults with no recently reported acute infections or vaccinations were included as donors. Only Caucasian adults living in Nashville, Tennessee, USA were represented among the donors. Blood was collected by leukapheresis, and PBMCs were isolated by Ficoll-Histopaque density gradient centrifugation and then cryopreserved in liquid nitrogen vapor phase. Purity and quantity of every magnetically sorted T cell population were checked by analytical flow cytometry. From each sorted fraction, genomic DNA was isolated and quantified by UV absorbance on a Nanodrop 2000c.

This clonotype was sampled from a young man in good health. Sequenced sample: naive CD8+ T cells sorted from blood. The label giving this sample's cell subset or site can be read as: CD45RA+CCR7+. Rearrangement joined TRBV9 to TRBJ1-4; TRBD1 is possibly the D segment (5 matching bases). The encoded CDR3 is CASSPRQGANEKLFF. The bases read TGTGCCAGCAGCCCCCGGCAGGGCGCTAATGAAAAACTGTTTTTT.